The 4 T cell receptor beta chains below all came from one sample that was sequenced in a study of brain T cells in children with intractable seizures. Measured with immunoSEQ multiplex PCR; TCRdb has only the in-frame clones, and not every one. The data contain around 70,000 clones, more than 85% of them seen just once; the ten biggest clones take up less than 2%. Sequencing was performed on peripheral blood, taken at surgery. Every receptor here comes from a boy younger than two with tuberous sclerosis and intractable seizures.

V is TRBV29-1 and J is TRBJ1-1; 7 positions match TRBD1. CDR3 size: 17 residues. CDR1 is SQVTM, CDR2 ANQGSEA, per germline. V shed 4 bases and J 1 base; nucleotides not matched to a gene: 15. The DNA for the CDR3 is TGCAGCGTTGTGGTCCGGACAGGCTCGGCCAAGAACACTGAAGCTTTCTTT. Its translation: CSVVVRTGSAKNTEAFF.

This clone is a singleton in its sample. V gene TRBV25-1 combines with J gene TRBJ2-7; 11 nucleotides match TRBD2. V dropped 1 base and J dropped 3; count of bases not matched to a gene: 2. The CDR3 contains 15 residues. Germline CDR1 and CDR2: MGHDK and SYGVNS. The chain's CDR3 is CASSEFLAGGYEQYF. CDR3 nucleotide sequence: TGTGCCAGCAGTGAATTTCTAGCGGGAGGCTACGAGCAGTACTTC.

The rearrangement uses TRBV10-3 and TRBJ1-2, with D unresolved. V was trimmed by 6 bases and J by 8 bases, leaving 13 bases between them. CDR1 is ENHRY and CDR2 is SYGVKD in the germline V gene. The CDR3 totals 12 residues. The CDR3 loop reads CAISEYERGYTF. For the CDR3, the DNA is TGTGCCATCAGCGAATATGAGAGGGGCTACACCTTC.

V usage is TRBV19 and J usage is TRBJ1-6; D gene uncertain. This CDR3 comprises 17 residues. CDR1 and CDR2 (germline): LNHDA, SQIVND (reference sequence). V lost 5 bases, J lost 6 bases, and 20 bases lay in between. CDR3 amino acids: CASSPQNSLHLNSPLHF. CDR3 bases: TGTGCCAGTAGTCCGCAAAACTCATTACACCTTAATTCACCCCTCCACTTT.